Each of the 17 T cell receptor beta chains below was sequenced from the same sample in a study of early T cells in non-severe SARS-CoV-2 infection. TCRdb re-analysed the 5' RACE reads in MiXCR, keeping a single row per CDR3 protein. The data contain fewer than 100,000 distinct CDR3 sequences, more than 5% of them singletons. Sequencing was performed on whole blood. Receptors were obtained from an adult who was a healthcare worker with PCR-confirmed SARS-CoV-2 infection or an uninfected control (not recorded which).

This chain connects TRBV3-1 to TRBJ2-1, with TRBD2 identical over 13 bases. Trimming took 4 bases from V and 12 from J; bases not matched to a gene: 12. Germline V CDR1 and CDR2: LGHDT, YNNKEL (reference sequence). The length of the CDR3 is 16 residues. CDR3 protein: CASSPVRRTSGSGQFF. CDR3 coding DNA: TGTGCCAGCAGCCCAGTCCGCCGGACTAGCGGGAGTGGGCAGTTCTTC.

Ten or more counts support this clonotype. The gene calls are TRBV20-1 and TRBJ1-5, with 8 positions matching TRBD1. CDR1 and CDR2 (germline): DFQATT, SNEGSKA (reference sequence). The CDR3 has 14 amino acids. After removal of 5 bases from V and 5 bases from J, the junction contained 8 bases not matched to a gene. CDR3 nucleotides: TGCAGTGCTTTCTCCCGGACAGGGTATCAGCCCCAGCATTTT. Amino acid sequence: CSAFSRTGYQPQHF.

This clonotype was recorded many times. The chain carries TRBV7-9 and TRBJ2-1; 7 nucleotides line up with TRBD1. Trimming at V came to 4 bases and at J to 8 bases, leaving 2 bases not matched to a gene. This CDR3 spans 12 amino acids. CDR1 and CDR2 (germline): SEHNR, FQNEAQ (reference sequence). This CDR3 reads CASSSQGDEQFF. As DNA, the CDR3 is TGTGCCAGCAGCTCGCAGGGGGATGAGCAGTTCTTC.

This clonotype showed up just a few times. The genes are TRBV5-6 and TRBJ2-3; D is ambiguous. CDR3 size: 13 residues. CDR1 is SGHDT, CDR2 YYEEEE, per germline. Trimming removed 5 bases from V and 5 bases from J, with 12 bases in between. In nucleotides, the CDR3 is TGTGCCAGCAGTTCAGATCGGGTAGATACGCAGTATTTT. Protein product: CASSSDRVDTQYF.

In its sample, this clonotype was seen a few times. DNA for the CDR3: TGTGCCAGCAGCTTGCCGGGACAGGGGCTCGAAACCCAGTACTTC. Encoded protein: CASSLPGQGLETQYF. The chain recombines TRBV7-2 with TRBJ2-5, with 10 bases lining up with TRBD1. Germline V gene data show CDR1 as SGHTA and CDR2 as FQGNSA. The CDR3 length is 15 residues. Trimming removed 3 bases from V and 8 bases from J; junction bases left unmatched: 9.

There are many counts of this clonotype. The chain couples TRBV5-1 to TRBJ2-7; 11 nucleotides line up with TRBD1. CDR1 is SGHRS, CDR2 YFSETQ, per germline. With V trimmed by 0 bases and J by 6 bases, 2 bases remained unmatched. This CDR3 is built from 14 residues. The CDR3 nucleotides read TGCGCCAGCAGCTTGGCGGGACAGGGGGGCGAGCAGTACTTC. This encodes CASSLAGQGGEQYF.

This clonotype has more than one count but fewer than ten. The chain joins TRBV6-1 to TRBJ1-1; D gene uncertain. Germline V gene lookup returns CDR1 MNHNS and CDR2 SASEGT. The CDR3 spans 13 residues. V was clipped by 6 bases and J by 1 base, with 9 bases between them. The CDR3: CASRRAGNTEAFF. DNA of the CDR3: TGTGCCAGCAGAAGGGCCGGGAACACTGAAGCTTTCTTT.

The table lists this clonotype with a few counts. The CDR3 spells CAISPREKQETQYF. For the CDR3, the DNA is TGTGCCATCAGTCCACGGGAGAAACAAGAGACCCAGTACTTC. This sequence joins TRBV10-3 and TRBJ2-5, with D maybe TRBD2 (6 bases). The CDR3 sequence is 14 residues long. V lost 5 bases and J 2 bases, leaving 12 bases between the germline ends. Germline V gene lookup returns CDR1 ENHRY and CDR2 SYGVKD.

This clonotype appeared a few times. V gene TRBV3-1 combines with J gene TRBJ2-7; either TRBD1 or TRBD2 may supply D (5 bases each). Trimming shortened V by 4 bases and J by 2 bases, and 15 bases separated the two germline ends. From germline, CDR1 is LGHDT and CDR2 YNNKEL (reference sequence). The CDR3 length is 15 residues. This CDR3 reads CASSLGPLKAYEQYF. In DNA form, the CDR3 reads TGTGCCAGCAGCCTGGGACCGCTTAAGGCCTACGAGCAGTACTTC.

Many counts were recorded for this clonotype. V usage is TRBV4-3 and J usage is TRBJ2-2, with a possible D match to TRBD1 (5 bases). There are 16 residues in the CDR3. CDR1 LGHNA and CDR2 YSLEER come from the germline V gene. The ends were cut back, 1 base at V and 3 bases at J, with 12 bases in the middle. CDR3 amino acids: CASSQGQNQDTGELFF. The CDR3 DNA reads as TGCGCCAGCAGCCAAGGACAGAATCAGGACACCGGGGAGCTGTTTTTT.

There are many counts of this clonotype. This sequence joins TRBV2 and TRBJ1-2; D gene ambiguous. Germline lookup yields CDR1 SNHLY and CDR2 FYNNEI. Trimming took 11 bases from V and 7 from J, leaving 14 bases between them. The CDR3 is 11 residues long. The CDR3 nucleotides are TGTGCCTCCCAACGGGCGTCTGGCTACACCTTC. Protein sequence: CASQRASGYTF.

The chain has TRBV12-3 or TRBV12-4 and TRBJ2-3; 13 nucleotides line up with TRBD2. The V segment lost 6 bases and the J segment 3 bases; nucleotides outside the gene matches: 6. There are 16 residues in the CDR3. The CDR3: CASRKRTSGGTDTQYF. The CDR3 bases are TGTGCCAGCAGGAAACGGACTAGCGGGGGAACAGATACGCAGTATTTT.

This clonotype has a count of ten or more. The V call is TRBV10-3, the J call TRBJ2-5; D is ambiguous. Germline V gene data show CDR1 as ENHRY and CDR2 as SYGVKD. This CDR3 region has 13 residues. Between the trimmed V and J ends, which lost 3 bases and 9 bases, there was a span of 14 bases. CDR3 sequence (DNA): TGTGCCATCAGTGAAGTAGAGTTACAAGCCCAGTACTTC. Its translation is CAISEVELQAQYF.

The J gene is TRBJ2-5, the V gene TRBV29-1, with a tentative D call TRBD2 (6 bases). Germline values: CDR1 SQVTM, CDR2 ANQGSEA. V lost 4 bases, J lost 4 bases, and 10 bases lay in between. This CDR3 has 12 amino acids. CDR3 sequence (DNA): TGCAGCGTTGGATTTAGCGGAGAGACCCAGTACTTC. Translated, it gives CSVGFSGETQYF.

This clonotype has at least ten counts. This chain uses TRBV11-2 with TRBJ2-3, with 9 bases that match TRBD1. V was pared by 1 base and J by 6 bases, with 5 bases of the junction left unmatched. Germline CDR1 SGHAT, CDR2 FQNNGV. The CDR3 has 15 amino acids. The CDR3 bases are TGTGCCAGCAGCTTAGGACAGGGGGATGTGGATACGCAGTATTTT. It specifies CASSLGQGDVDTQYF.

This clonotype turned up a few times. The chain links TRBV18 to TRBJ2-3; a weak D match, TRBD1 (5 bases). The CDR3 sequence is 16 residues long. Germline assignment: CDR1 KGHSH and CDR2 LQKENI. V lost 0 bases and J 3 bases, leaving 13 bases between the germline ends. For the CDR3, the DNA is TGTGCCAGCTCACCACCTCAGGGTGTCAATACAGATACGCAGTATTTT. This translates into CASSPPQGVNTDTQYF.

This clonotype was counted ten times or more. The DNA of the CDR3 is TGTGCCAGCTCCGGAGAGGGGATTTACGAGCAGTACTTC. Its protein product is CASSGEGIYEQYF. The J gene is TRBJ2-7, the V gene TRBV18; the D call may be TRBD1 or TRBD2 (5 bases each). The germline V gene encodes CDR1 KGHSH and CDR2 LQKENI. This CDR3 comprises 13 residues. Trimming shortened V by 6 bases and J by 4 bases, and 13 bases separated the two germline ends.